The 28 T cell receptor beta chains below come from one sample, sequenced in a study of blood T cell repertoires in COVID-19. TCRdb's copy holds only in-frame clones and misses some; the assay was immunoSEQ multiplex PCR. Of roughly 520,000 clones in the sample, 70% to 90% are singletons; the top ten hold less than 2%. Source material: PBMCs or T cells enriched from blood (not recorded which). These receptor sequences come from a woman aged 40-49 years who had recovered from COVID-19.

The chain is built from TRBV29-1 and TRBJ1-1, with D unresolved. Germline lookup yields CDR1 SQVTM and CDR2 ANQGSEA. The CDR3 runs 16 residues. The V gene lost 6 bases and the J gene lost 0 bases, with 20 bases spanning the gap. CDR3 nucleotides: TGCAGCGTCTACTTACTCTCCAGGTTATTGAACACTGAAGCTTTCTTT. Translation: CSVYLLSRLLNTEAFF. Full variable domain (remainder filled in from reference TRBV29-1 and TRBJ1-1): SAVISQKPSRDICQRGTSLTIQCQVDSQVTMMFWYRQQPGQSLTLIATANQGSEATYESGFVIDKFPISRPNLTFSTLTVSNMSPEDSSIYLCSVYLLSRLLNTEAFFGQGTRLTVV.

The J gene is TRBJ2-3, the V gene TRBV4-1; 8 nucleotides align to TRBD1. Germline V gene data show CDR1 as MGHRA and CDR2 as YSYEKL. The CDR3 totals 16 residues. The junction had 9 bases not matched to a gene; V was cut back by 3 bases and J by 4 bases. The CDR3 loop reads CASSHPPTGEADTQYF. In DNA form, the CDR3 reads TGCGCCAGCAGCCACCCACCGACAGGGGAGGCAGATACGCAGTATTTT.

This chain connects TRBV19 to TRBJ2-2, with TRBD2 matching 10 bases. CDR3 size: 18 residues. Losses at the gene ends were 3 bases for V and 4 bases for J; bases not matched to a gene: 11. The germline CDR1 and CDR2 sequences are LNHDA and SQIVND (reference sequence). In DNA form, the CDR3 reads TGTGCCAGTAGTATCAGGCTAGCGGGGGTAGGGGTCACCGGGGAGCTGTTTTTT. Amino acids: CASSIRLAGVGVTGELFF.

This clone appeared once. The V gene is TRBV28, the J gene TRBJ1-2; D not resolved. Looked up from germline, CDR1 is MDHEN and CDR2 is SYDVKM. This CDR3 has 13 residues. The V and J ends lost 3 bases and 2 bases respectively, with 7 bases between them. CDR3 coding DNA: TGTGCCAGCAGTTTGACGGAGAACTATGGCTACACCTTC. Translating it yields CASSLTENYGYTF.

As DNA, the CDR3 is TGTGCCAGCAGCAAAGTACGTTTGGGACAGGGGGCGCAGGGGCACTACGAGCAGTACTTC. Translation gives CASSKVRLGQGAQGHYEQYF. The rearrangement links TRBV21-1 to TRBJ2-7; TRBD1, as called in the table, went unchecked against the DNA. TRBV21-1 is designated a pseudogene. This CDR3 has 20 amino acids.

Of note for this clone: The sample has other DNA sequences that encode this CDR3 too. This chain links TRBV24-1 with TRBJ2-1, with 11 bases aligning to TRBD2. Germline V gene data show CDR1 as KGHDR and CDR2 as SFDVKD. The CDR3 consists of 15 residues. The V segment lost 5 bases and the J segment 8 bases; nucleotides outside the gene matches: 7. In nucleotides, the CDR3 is TGTGCCACCAGTGTTACTAGCGGGAGTGGAGATGAGCAGTTCTTC. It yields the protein CATSVTSGSGDEQFF.

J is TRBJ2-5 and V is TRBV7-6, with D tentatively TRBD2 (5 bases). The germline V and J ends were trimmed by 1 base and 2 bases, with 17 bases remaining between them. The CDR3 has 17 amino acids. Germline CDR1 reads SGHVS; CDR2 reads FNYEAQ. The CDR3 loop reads CASSLVWFSGEQETQYF. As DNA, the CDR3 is TGTGCCAGCAGCTTAGTCTGGTTCTCCGGGGAACAAGAGACCCAGTACTTC.

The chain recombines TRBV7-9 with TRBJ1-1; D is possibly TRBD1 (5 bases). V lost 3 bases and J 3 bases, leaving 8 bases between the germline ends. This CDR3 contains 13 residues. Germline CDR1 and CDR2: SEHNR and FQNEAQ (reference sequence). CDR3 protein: CASSFRDYTEAFF. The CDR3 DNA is TGTGCCAGCAGCTTCCGGGACTACACTGAAGCTTTCTTT.

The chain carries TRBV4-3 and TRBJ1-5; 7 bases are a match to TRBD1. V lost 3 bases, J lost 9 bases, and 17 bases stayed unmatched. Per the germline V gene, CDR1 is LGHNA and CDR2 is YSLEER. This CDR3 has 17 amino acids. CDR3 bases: TGCGCCAGCAGCCATCTTCGAGGGACAGCCCCCGGGCGGCCCCAGCATTTT. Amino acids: CASSHLRGTAPGRPQHF.

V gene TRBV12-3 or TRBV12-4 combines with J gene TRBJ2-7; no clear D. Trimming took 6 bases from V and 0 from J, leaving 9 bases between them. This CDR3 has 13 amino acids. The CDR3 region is CASSLSNSYEQYF. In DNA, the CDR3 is TGTGCCAGCAGCCTATCGAACTCCTACGAGCAGTACTTC.

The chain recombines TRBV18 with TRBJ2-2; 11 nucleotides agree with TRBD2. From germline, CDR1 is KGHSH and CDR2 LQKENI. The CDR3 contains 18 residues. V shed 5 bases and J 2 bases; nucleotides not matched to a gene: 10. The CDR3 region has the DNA TGTGCCAGCTCAACGCTAGCGGGAGGAAACATAAACACCGGGGAGCTGTTTTTT. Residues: CASSTLAGGNINTGELFF.

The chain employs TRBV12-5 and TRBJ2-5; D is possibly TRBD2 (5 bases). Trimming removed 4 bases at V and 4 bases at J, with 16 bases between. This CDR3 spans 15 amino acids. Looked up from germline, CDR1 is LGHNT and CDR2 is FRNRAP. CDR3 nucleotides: TGTGCTAGTGGTTCAGCGGCTAGTGGATCAGAGACCCAGTACTTC. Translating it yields CASGSAASGSETQYF.

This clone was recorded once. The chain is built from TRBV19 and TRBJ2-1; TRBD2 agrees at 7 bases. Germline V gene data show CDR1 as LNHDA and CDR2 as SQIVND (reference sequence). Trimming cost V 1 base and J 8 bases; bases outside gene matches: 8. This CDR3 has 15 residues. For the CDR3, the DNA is TGTGCCAGTAGTATAGTAGTAGAGGGAGGGCATGAGCAGTTCTTC. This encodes CASSIVVEGGHEQFF.

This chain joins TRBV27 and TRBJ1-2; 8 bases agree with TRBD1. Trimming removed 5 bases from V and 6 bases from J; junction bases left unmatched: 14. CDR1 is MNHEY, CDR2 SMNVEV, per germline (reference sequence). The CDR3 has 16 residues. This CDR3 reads CASSRSEGRGQHGYTF. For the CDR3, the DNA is TGTGCCAGCAGTAGATCTGAGGGCAGGGGGCAGCATGGCTACACCTTC.

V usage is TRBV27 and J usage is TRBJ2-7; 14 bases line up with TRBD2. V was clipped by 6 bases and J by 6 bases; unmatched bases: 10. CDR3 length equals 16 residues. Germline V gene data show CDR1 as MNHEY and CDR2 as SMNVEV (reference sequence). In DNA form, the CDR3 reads TGTGCCAGCAGCCGGCCGGGACTAGCGGGAGCTCTCGAGCAGTACTTC. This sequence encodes CASSRPGLAGALEQYF.

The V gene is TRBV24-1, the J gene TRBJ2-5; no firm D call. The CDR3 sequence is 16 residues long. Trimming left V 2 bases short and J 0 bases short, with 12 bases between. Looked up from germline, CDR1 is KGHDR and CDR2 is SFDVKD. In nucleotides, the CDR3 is TGTGCCACCAGTGATTGGTTGGGCCAGAACCAAGAGACCCAGTACTTC. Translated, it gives CATSDWLGQNQETQYF.

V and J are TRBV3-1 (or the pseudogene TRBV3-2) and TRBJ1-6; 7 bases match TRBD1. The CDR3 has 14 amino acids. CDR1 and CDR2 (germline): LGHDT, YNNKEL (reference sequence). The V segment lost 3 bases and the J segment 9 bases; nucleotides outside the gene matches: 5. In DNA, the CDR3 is TGTGCCAGCAGCCAGGGACAGATTTCTTCACCCCTCCACTTT. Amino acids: CASSQGQISSPLHF.

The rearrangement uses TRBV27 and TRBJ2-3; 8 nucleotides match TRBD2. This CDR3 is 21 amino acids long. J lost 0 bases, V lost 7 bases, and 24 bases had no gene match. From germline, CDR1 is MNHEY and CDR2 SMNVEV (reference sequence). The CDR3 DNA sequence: TGTGCCAGCAAGAACCCCGGGGGACCCGGGACTAGTTTTAGGAGCACAGATACGCAGTATTTT. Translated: CASKNPGGPGTSFRSTDTQYF.

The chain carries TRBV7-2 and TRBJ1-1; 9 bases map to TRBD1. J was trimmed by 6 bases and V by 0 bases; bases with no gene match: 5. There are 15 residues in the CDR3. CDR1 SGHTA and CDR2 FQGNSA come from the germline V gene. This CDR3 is CASSLAEGQGSEAFF. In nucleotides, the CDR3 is TGTGCCAGCAGCTTAGCGGAAGGACAGGGGTCTGAAGCTTTCTTT.

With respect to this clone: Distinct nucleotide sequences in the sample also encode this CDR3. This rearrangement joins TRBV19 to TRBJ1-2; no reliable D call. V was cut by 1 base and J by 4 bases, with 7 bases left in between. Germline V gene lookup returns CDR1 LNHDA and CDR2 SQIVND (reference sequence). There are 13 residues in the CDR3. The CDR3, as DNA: TGTGCCAGTAGTATAGTGCCGGGCTATGGCTACACCTTC. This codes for CASSIVPGYGYTF.

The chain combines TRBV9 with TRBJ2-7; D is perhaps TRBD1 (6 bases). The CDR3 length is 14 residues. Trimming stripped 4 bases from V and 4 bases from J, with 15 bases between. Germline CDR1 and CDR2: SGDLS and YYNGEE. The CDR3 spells CASSSRDIGYEQYF. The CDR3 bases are TGTGCCAGCAGCTCCCGGGACATTGGTTACGAGCAGTACTTC.

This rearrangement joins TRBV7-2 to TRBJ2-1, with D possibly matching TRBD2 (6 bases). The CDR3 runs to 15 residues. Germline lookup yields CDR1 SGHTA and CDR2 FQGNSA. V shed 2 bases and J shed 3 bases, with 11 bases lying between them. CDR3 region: CASSLSGGYYNEQFF. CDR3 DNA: TGTGCCAGCAGCTTATCTGGAGGGTACTACAATGAGCAGTTCTTC. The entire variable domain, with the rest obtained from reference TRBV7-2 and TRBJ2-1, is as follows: GAGVSQSPSNKVTEKGKDVELRCDPISGHTALYWYRQSLGQGLEFLIYFQGNSAPDKSGLPSDRFSAERTGGSVSTLTIQRTQQEDSAVYLCASSLSGGYYNEQFFGPGTRLTVL.

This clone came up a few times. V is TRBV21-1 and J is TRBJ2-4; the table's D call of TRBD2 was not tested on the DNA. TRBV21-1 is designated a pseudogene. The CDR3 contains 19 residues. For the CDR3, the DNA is TGTGCCAGCGGAGCACAAGGCCCTCACAAAAAGCTAGCCAAAAACATTCAGTACTTC. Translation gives CASGAQGPHKKLAKNIQYF.

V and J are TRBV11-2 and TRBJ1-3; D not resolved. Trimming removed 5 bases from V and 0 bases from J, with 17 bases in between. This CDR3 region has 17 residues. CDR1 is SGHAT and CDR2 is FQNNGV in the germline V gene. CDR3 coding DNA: TGTGCCAGCAGCGTATCCCCAGGCGTCTTCTCTGGAAACACCATATATTTT. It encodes CASSVSPGVFSGNTIYF.

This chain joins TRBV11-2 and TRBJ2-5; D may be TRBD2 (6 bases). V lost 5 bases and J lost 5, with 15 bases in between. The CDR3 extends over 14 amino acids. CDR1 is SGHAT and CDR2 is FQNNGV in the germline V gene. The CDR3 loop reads CASSPPTSLETQYF. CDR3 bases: TGTGCCAGCAGCCCCCCGACTAGTTTGGAGACCCAGTACTTC.

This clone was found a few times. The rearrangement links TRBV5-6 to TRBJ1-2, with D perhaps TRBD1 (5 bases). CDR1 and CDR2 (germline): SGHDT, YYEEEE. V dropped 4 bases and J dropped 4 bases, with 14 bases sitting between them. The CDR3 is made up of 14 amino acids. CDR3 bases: TGTGCCAGCAGCAGTAGGGGCGTCCGCTATGGCTACACCTTC. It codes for CASSSRGVRYGYTF.

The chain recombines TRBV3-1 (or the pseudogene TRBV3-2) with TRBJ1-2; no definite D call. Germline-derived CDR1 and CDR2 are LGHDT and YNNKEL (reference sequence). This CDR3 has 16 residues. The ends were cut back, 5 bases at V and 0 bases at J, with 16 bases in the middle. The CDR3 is CASSYMYQIANYGYTF. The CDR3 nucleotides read TGTGCCAGCAGCTACATGTACCAGATCGCTAACTATGGCTACACCTTC.

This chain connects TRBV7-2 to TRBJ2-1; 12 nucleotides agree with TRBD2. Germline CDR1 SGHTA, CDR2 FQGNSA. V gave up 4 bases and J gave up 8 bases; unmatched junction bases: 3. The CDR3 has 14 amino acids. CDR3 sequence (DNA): TGTGCCAGCAGCTGGACTAGCGGGAAGGATGAGCAGTTCTTC. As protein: CASSWTSGKDEQFF.